One sample yielded the 11 T cell receptor beta chains listed below, sequenced in a study of blood T cell repertoires in COVID-19 (dated by TCRdb to 2018 to 2020). Receptors were amplified or captured by the immunoSEQ multiplex PCR assay. TCRdb limited this immuneACCESS table to in-frame rearrangements with V and J called. A share of clones is missing; checked studies link under half to unresolved V genes, and the rest is unexplained. For this sample there are about 140,000 clones; approximately 80% appear just once. The top ten clones comprise 8.8% of the sample. Input material: peripheral blood. The receptors stem from a woman of 80 years or more in a cohort sampled during active or convalescent COVID-19.

The chain employs TRBV7-8 and TRBJ2-1, with 9 bases matching TRBD2. Unmatched junction bases numbered 12, after V lost 2 bases and J lost 7 bases. The CDR3 covers 17 residues. Germline V gene data show CDR1 as SGHVS and CDR2 as FQNEAQ. In nucleotides, the CDR3 is TGTGCCAGCAGCTTATCGGGTTGGGTTAGCGGGGGTAATGAGCAGTTCTTC. Amino acids: CASSLSGWVSGGNEQFF.

This clone was counted only a few times. The CDR3 DNA is TGCGCCAGCAGTCTGATAGCGGGGTACGATACAGATACGCAGTATTTT. Its translation: CASSLIAGYDTDTQYF. The rearrangement joins TRBV23-1 to TRBJ2-3; 8 bases are shared with TRBD2. TRBV23-1 is treated as an ORF (open reading frame) with a function not yet certain. The CDR3 covers 16 residues. The ends lost 4 bases at V and 3 bases at J; junction bases unmatched: 9.

V gene TRBV21-1 combines with J gene TRBJ2-1; TRBD1 is the table's D call, not checked against the DNA. TRBV21-1 has pseudogene status. The CDR3 sequence is 15 residues long. As DNA, the CDR3 is TGTGCCAGCAGCAAAAAGAGACAGAAGGGGAATGAGCAGTTCTTC. It specifies CASSKKRQKGNEQFF.

The rearrangement uses TRBV5-1 and TRBJ2-7; D possibly corresponds to TRBD2 (5 bases). The V gene's germline CDR1 is SGHRS and CDR2 YFSETQ. This CDR3 is 15 amino acids long. Trimming pared 4 bases from V and 2 bases from J, leaving 16 bases between. Here the CDR3 reads CASSPGPGNTYEQYF. CDR3 sequence (DNA): TGCGCCAGCAGCCCTGGTCCGGGGAATACCTACGAGCAGTACTTC. The full variable domain, rest sourced from reference TRBV5-1 and TRBJ2-7, is KAGVTQTPRYLIKTRGQQVTLSCSPISGHRSVSWYQQTPGQGLQFLFEYFSETQRNKGNFPGRFSGRQFSNSRSEMNVSTLELGDSALYLCASSPGPGNTYEQYFGPGTRLTVT.

CDR3 sequence reads: CASSQDRQGAIYYTF. The CDR3 nucleotides read TGTGCCAGCAGCCAAGATCGACAGGGGGCGATTTACTACACCTTC. The rearrangement joins TRBV14 to TRBJ1-2; 10 nucleotides agree with TRBD1. J was trimmed by 10 bases and V by 0 bases; bases with no gene match: 8. Germline V gives CDR1 SGHDN, CDR2 FVKESK. The CDR3 extends over 15 amino acids.

The chain recombines TRBV21-1 with TRBJ2-5; TRBD1, as called in the table, went unchecked against the DNA. TRBV21-1 is a documented pseudogene. The CDR3 has 16 residues. DNA for the CDR3: TGTGCCAGCAGCAAAGACGGGACAGGGTACCAAGAGACCCAGTACTTC. Translated: CASSKDGTGYQETQYF.

V is TRBV6-5 and J is TRBJ1-2; D unclear. Trimming took 8 bases from V and 4 from J, leaving 14 bases between them. The CDR3 runs 13 residues. Germline CDR1 is MNHEY and CDR2 is SVGAGI. This CDR3 reads CASATGSGYGYTF. CDR3 bases: TGTGCCAGCGCCACGGGATCGGGCTATGGCTACACCTTC.

The chain has TRBV10-3 and TRBJ2-1; 8 nucleotides match TRBD2. The V gene end was trimmed by 0 bases and the J gene end by 9 bases; junction bases not matched to a gene: 7. The CDR3 has 15 amino acids. Germline V gene data show CDR1 as ENHRY and CDR2 as SYGVKD. The CDR3 loop is CAISESGTRRPEQFF. In nucleotides, the CDR3 is TGTGCCATCAGTGAGTCCGGGACTAGAAGGCCTGAGCAGTTCTTC.

This clone has only one observation. The V and J genes are TRBV12-3 or TRBV12-4 and TRBJ2-5, with TRBD1 matching over 9 bases. V lost 6 bases, J lost 5 bases, and 4 bases stayed unmatched. The CDR3 loop spans 13 amino acids. The CDR3 is CASSWTGEETQYF. CDR3 nucleotide sequence: TGTGCCAGCAGCTGGACAGGGGAGGAGACCCAGTACTTC.

V and J are TRBV6-2 or TRBV6-3 and TRBJ1-1, with D unresolved. This CDR3 comprises 14 residues. V lost 1 base and J lost 1, with 7 bases in between. Germline V lookup: CDR1 MNHEY, CDR2 SVGEGT. CDR3 protein: CASSYLAQNTEAFF. The CDR3 region has the DNA TGTGCCAGCAGTTACTTGGCCCAGAACACTGAAGCTTTCTTT.

This clone was recorded once. J is TRBJ2-3 and V is TRBV7-3; 7 nucleotides agree with TRBD2. This CDR3 is 16 amino acids long. The germline gives CDR1 SGHTA, CDR2 FQGTGA. Trimming took 5 bases from V and 1 from J; bases not matched to a gene: 9. CDR3 coding DNA: TGTGCCAGCAGCGCTGCTAGCGGTCTACGCACAGATACGCAGTATTTT. Residues: CASSAASGLRTDTQYF.